The subject of this entry is one T cell receptor (beta chain). Which antigen it targets is not known. Base qualities are not at hand, and no much larger clone is one base apart. The germline V gene (reference sequence) gives CDR1 as LGHDT and CDR2 as YNNKEL. Spanning cysteine to phenylalanine, the CDR3 consists of 18 amino acids. Kept here is only the CDR3 DNA, which spans 54 bases and is read in frame from base 1. At the junction V is shortened by 4 bases and J by 4 bases; bases outside the gene matches: 16. Whole blood was collected in K2EDTA tubes by collaborating institutions according to the institutions' own protocols. For TCRbeta analysis, collaborators shipped samples in one of three forms: frozen whole blood, isolated PBMCs, or DNA extracted from either of those sample types. The immunoSEQ Assay, a bias-controlled multiplex PCR, was used to amplify TCRbeta CDR3 regions from genomic DNA. Per the original workflow: Nucleated cell counts per sample were estimated from amplification of reference gene primers within the assay. To quantify the absolute abundance of each unique TCRbeta CDR3 rearrangement, sequence reads were collapsed and filtered. For each sample, productive Simpson clonality was calculated as the square root of Simpson's diversity index over productive rearrangements. This is the immuneACCESS table as TCRdb keeps it, with only in-frame sequences that have V and J called. A part of the clones is gone; compared with another copy, unresolved V genes explain less than half, and the rest is unexplained. V and J calls and clone size come straight from that table; D and trimming were deduced from the DNA. For this sample there are more than 200,000 clones; less than 90% appear just once. The biggest ten clones account for about 2.5% of the sample.

The sample originates from a study of blood T cell repertoires in COVID-19 (TCRdb year 2020). About the investigation overall: Samples from collaborators originated in the United States, Italy and Spain and spanned both the acute and convalescent phases of COVID-19. The prospective study material was composed of cDNA or gDNA derived from T cells, B-cell-depleted T cells, or PBMCs. Deeply sampled blood TCRbeta repertoires from subjects exposed to, actively infected with, or recovered from COVID-19 were included in the dataset. A freely available public database, intended as a resource for researchers studying the immune response to SARS-CoV-2, is where the repertoires were released. The samples were drawn from the first 160 participants of the ongoing ImmuneRACE study and from 1,254 subjects provided by 6 global collaborators. Sample metadata almost always included a de-identified subject ID, COVID-19 status, age in years and sex. Where available, HLA class I and class II types were obtained from metadata supplied by the sample provider rather than from assay-based typing. What the work shows at the level of the full study, not this receptor alone: How much clinical and demographic metadata was included differed by source and by participant, and the metadata was provided uncurated.

The chain is assembled from TRBV3-1 (or the pseudogene TRBV3-2) and TRBJ2-7, with 10 bases aligning to TRBD2. The sequence derives from a woman in her 70s with active or convalescent COVID-19. Sequencing used peripheral blood. The nucleotide sequence reads as follows: TGTGCCAGCAGCCGAACGGGGGGCCTAGCGGGGGCAGGGTACGAGCAGTACTTC. It encodes CASSRTGGLAGAGYEQYF.